There are a few counts of the clone carrying this T cell receptor beta chain. Its target is unknown. Making TCR cDNA involved 5'RACE template switching, which added UMIs and a universal primer site. TCRdb recomputed calls from the 5' RACE reads with MiXCR, one row per CDR3 protein. The data show roughly 150,000 distinct CDR3 sequences, 6.6% seen once. This record comes from a study of T cells after yellow fever vaccination. Study in general: Each low-cell-number fraction was prepared by means of SMART-Seq v4 Ultra Low Input.

Trimming took 5 bases from V and 10 from J, leaving 27 bases between them. This CDR3 spans 16 amino acids. Germline loops: CDR1 SGHKS, CDR2 YYEKEE (reference sequence). General observations from the study: The secondary response was weaker, and its peak arrived faster, on day 5 versus 15. Clonotypes appearing in both CD4 and CD8 compartments existed, and their share was small.

The J gene is TRBJ1-1, the V gene TRBV5-5; D remains ambiguous. The receptor comes from a man aged 25-45 years who received the YFV17D yellow fever vaccine. The material sequenced was CD4+ T cells sorted from PBMCs, taken 10 days after the yellow fever booster vaccination. CDR3 sequence: CASSFLVLGSFSGAFF. The CDR3 DNA sequence: TGTGCCAGCAGTTTCCTAGTCTTAGGGTCTTTTTCCGGAGCTTTCTTT.